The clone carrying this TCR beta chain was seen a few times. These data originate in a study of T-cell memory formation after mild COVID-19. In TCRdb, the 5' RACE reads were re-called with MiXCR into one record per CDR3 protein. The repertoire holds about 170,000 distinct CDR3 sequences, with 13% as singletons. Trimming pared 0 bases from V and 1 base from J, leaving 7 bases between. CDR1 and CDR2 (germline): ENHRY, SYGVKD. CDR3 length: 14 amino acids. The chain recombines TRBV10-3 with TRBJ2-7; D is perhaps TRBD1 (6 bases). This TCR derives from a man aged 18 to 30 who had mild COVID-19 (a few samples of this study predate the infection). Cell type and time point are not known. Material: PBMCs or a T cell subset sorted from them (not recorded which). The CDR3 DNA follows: TGTGCCATCAGTGAGTCGAGGGGGTCCTACGAGCAGTACTTC. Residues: CAISESRGSYEQYF.